This T cell receptor beta chain was obtained from a study of blood T cell repertoires in COVID-19. For the study at large: COVID-19 samples, acute and convalescent, were from the United States, Italy and Spain. Sources were T cells, B-cell-depleted T cells, or PBMCs; the material itself was cDNA or gDNA.

The CDR3 has 17 residues. With 5 bases removed from V and 6 bases from J, the gap between germline ends came to 23 bases. The germline V gene has CDR1 MNHEY and CDR2 SMNVEV (reference sequence). Original processing methods: By means of reference gene primer amplification, nucleated cell counts were estimated. Produced via immunoSEQ multiplex PCR; TCRdb's table is partial and in-frame only. V, J and clone size are taken as reported in that table, and D and trimming were inferred from the DNA itself. The sample has around 150,000 clones, 60% to 85% seen once; the top ten hold under 6%. Input material: peripheral blood. V is TRBV27 and J is TRBJ2-1, with TRBD1 as a possible D gene (5 bases). The sequence derives from a woman older than 75 with active or convalescent COVID-19. CDR3 residues: CASSPRGRWGVGNEQFF. The CDR3 DNA reads as TGTGCCAGCAGTCCCCGAGGTAGGTGGGGCGTGGGCAATGAGCAGTTCTTC.